What follows are 27 T cell receptor beta chains derived from one specimen sequenced in a study of cytomegalovirus exposure and HLA in healthy donors. PCR employed 60 Vbeta and 13 Jbeta primers. TCRdb keeps only in-frame clones here, not all; method: immunoSEQ multiplex PCR. The table records about 63,000 clones, roughly 70% of them present only once. Sequences were obtained from PBMCs. The origin of the receptors is a man between 50 and 59 years old in good health and CMV-seropositive.

The V gene is TRBV28, the J gene TRBJ1-2, with D maybe TRBD1 (6 bases). CDR3 size: 14 residues. The germline CDR1 and CDR2 sequences are MDHEN and SYDVKM. Trimming took 7 bases from V and 5 from J, leaving 17 bases between them. CDR3 protein: CASTPGGDKYGYTF. In DNA, the CDR3 is TGTGCCAGCACCCCTGGTGGGGACAAATATGGCTACACCTTC.

This clone was picked up one time. CDR3 DNA: TGCGCCAGCAGTCAATCCCTACAGGTTGGATCCACAGATACGCAGTATTTT. Translation gives CASSQSLQVGSTDTQYF. This chain links TRBV23-1 with TRBJ2-3; D is perhaps TRBD1 (5 bases). TRBV23-1 is marked as an open reading frame, function uncertain. The CDR3 totals 17 residues. Trimming shortened V by 0 bases and J by 2 bases, and 15 bases separated the two germline ends.

The V call is TRBV2, the J call TRBJ2-5; possibly TRBD2 for D (6 bases). This CDR3 spans 16 amino acids. Looked up from germline, CDR1 is SNHLY and CDR2 is FYNNEI. Trimming left V 2 bases short and J 2 bases short, with 15 bases between. CDR3 bases: TGTGCCAGCAGTGAAATTAGGGGACTCGTACAAGAGACCCAGTACTTC. Amino acids: CASSEIRGLVQETQYF.

The rearrangement links TRBV9 to TRBJ2-7, with a weak D call TRBD2 (6 bases). V was pared by 0 bases and J by 7 bases, with 14 bases between. The CDR3 has 14 residues. Germline loops: CDR1 SGDLS, CDR2 YYNGEE. In nucleotides, the CDR3 is TGTGCCAGCAGCGTAGGCCTCGGGAGTGGAGAGCAGTACTTC. This codes for CASSVGLGSGEQYF.

The J gene is TRBJ2-7, the V gene TRBV28; 8 positions match TRBD2. V lost 5 bases, J lost 5 bases, and 8 bases stayed unmatched. CDR1 MDHEN and CDR2 SYDVKM come from the germline V gene. This CDR3 region has 14 residues. CDR3 sequence: CASSKSGRINEQYF. CDR3 coding DNA: TGTGCCAGCAGTAAGAGCGGGAGAATCAACGAGCAGTACTTC.

This clone has more than one count but fewer than ten. The chain is built from TRBV2 and TRBJ2-3; 8 bases match TRBD1. The V gene end was trimmed by 5 bases and the J gene end by 8 bases; junction bases not matched to a gene: 6. CDR1 and CDR2 (germline): SNHLY, FYNNEI. This CDR3 comprises 13 residues. The DNA for the CDR3 is TGTGCCAGCAGTCCTGACAGGGGTGCTACGCAGTATTTT. Translation gives CASSPDRGATQYF.

V gene TRBV5-4 combines with J gene TRBJ2-3, with D tentatively TRBD2 (5 bases). The CDR3 is 16 amino acids. Deletions cut 4 bases from V and 1 base from J, with 16 bases between. Germline CDR1 reads SGHNT; CDR2 reads YYREEE (reference sequence). The CDR3 region has the DNA TGTGCCAGCAGCGCTCCCCAGGCGGGCGGCACAGATACGCAGTATTTT. It codes for CASSAPQAGGTDTQYF. The variable domain in full, with the rest retrieved from reference TRBV5-4 and TRBJ2-3, is ETGVTQSPTHLIKTRGQQVTLRCSSQSGHNTVSWYQQALGQGPQFIFQYYREEENGRGNFPPRFSGLQFPNYSSELNVNALELDDSALYLCASSAPQAGGTDTQYFGPGTRLTVL.

The chain uses TRBV6-1 and TRBJ2-7; tentatively, D is TRBD2 (5 bases). Trimming took off 1 base at V and 3 bases at J, with 13 bases between the two ends. The CDR3 is made up of 15 amino acids. CDR1 is MNHNS, CDR2 SASEGT, per germline. The CDR3 nucleotides read TGTGCCAGCAGTGAAGAAGTTAGAGGAGGCTACGAGCAGTACTTC. Encoded protein: CASSEEVRGGYEQYF.

In its sample, this clone was seen once. J is TRBJ1-1 and V is TRBV10-2; D gene unclear. CDR3 length: 12 amino acids. Germline V gene lookup returns CDR1 WSHSY and CDR2 SAAADI. V was cut by 2 bases and J by 7 bases, with 8 bases left in between. This CDR3 reads CASSEMAYEAFF. Here the CDR3 DNA reads TGCGCCAGCAGTGAGATGGCATATGAAGCTTTCTTT.

The chain combines TRBV28 with TRBJ2-3; 15 bases are shared with TRBD2. The V and J ends lost 3 bases and 6 bases, in that order; junction bases with no gene match: 13. The CDR3 contains 19 residues. Germline V lookup: CDR1 MDHEN, CDR2 SYDVKM. For the CDR3, the DNA is TGTGCCAGCAGTTTTATCGGCGCCGGACTAGCGGGAGGGCCGGATACGCAGTATTTT. Translation gives CASSFIGAGLAGGPDTQYF. The full variable domain, completed using reference TRBV28 and TRBJ2-3, is DVKVTQSSRYLVKRTGEKVFLECVQDMDHENMFWYRQDPGLGLRLIYFSYDVKMKEKGDIPEGYSVSREKKERFSLILESASTNQTSMYLCASSFIGAGLAGGPDTQYFGPGTRLTVL.

This chain connects TRBV6-1 to TRBJ2-5; a possible D gene is TRBD1 (6 bases). Germline CDR1 is MNHNS and CDR2 is SASEGT. Trimming cost V 3 bases and J 3 bases, with 8 bases left between them. The CDR3 sequence is 13 residues long. In DNA, the CDR3 is TGTGCCAGCAGTGAGGACAGAAAAGAGACCCAGTACTTC. Residues: CASSEDRKETQYF.

The chain uses TRBV29-1 and TRBJ1-1; D not resolved. This CDR3 region has 12 residues. Germline V gene lookup returns CDR1 SQVTM and CDR2 ANQGSEA. The germline V and J ends were trimmed by 4 bases and 4 bases, with 10 bases remaining between them. The CDR3 is CSVARGGTEAFF. CDR3 sequence (DNA): TGCAGCGTTGCTCGGGGAGGCACTGAAGCTTTCTTT.

This rearrangement joins TRBV2 to TRBJ2-3; 9 bases line up with TRBD2. The germline gives CDR1 SNHLY, CDR2 FYNNEI. After removal of 5 bases from V and 4 bases from J, the junction contained 7 bases not matched to a gene. This CDR3 contains 15 residues. CDR3 in amino acids: CASSPGGRAADTQYF. The CDR3 DNA reads TGTGCCAGCAGTCCTGGCGGGAGGGCCGCAGATACGCAGTATTTT.

DNA for the CDR3: TGTGCCAGCTCCAGGGAGGGCGTAACCTCTAGCACAGATACGCAGTATTTT. Translated: CASSREGVTSSTDTQYF. V is TRBV18 and J is TRBJ2-3, with 7 bases lining up with TRBD2. V gave up 6 bases and J gave up 0 bases; unmatched junction bases: 12. The CDR3 has 17 amino acids. Looked up from germline, CDR1 is KGHSH and CDR2 is LQKENI.

This clone has only a few counts. A read error is likely, as this CDR3 ends without the conserved phenylalanine or tryptophan. This chain joins TRBV4-1 and TRBJ2-2, with D possibly TRBD2 on 6 matching bases. This CDR3 spans 15 amino acids. Germline V lookup: CDR1 MGHRA, CDR2 YSYEKL. The CDR3 reads CAGSHWDSRAGELFV. CDR3 in DNA: TGCGCCGGCAGCCACTGGGACTCCCGGGCCGGGGAGCTGTTTGTT.

The CDR3 region has the DNA TGTGCCAGAAGGCTGGGTGGGACTAGCGGGTCCGAGCAGTACTTC. Translation gives CARRLGGTSGSEQYF. The genes are TRBV5-3 and TRBJ2-7, with 12 bases lining up with TRBD2. TRBV5-3 is placed among ORFs of uncertain function. The V segment lost 5 bases and the J segment 6 bases; nucleotides outside the gene matches: 9. This CDR3 has 15 residues.

This chain joins TRBV15 and TRBJ2-1; 9 bases align to TRBD1. CDR3 length equals 15 residues. Germline CDR1 reads LNHNV; CDR2 reads YYDKDF (reference sequence). V gave up 5 bases and J gave up 6 bases; unmatched junction bases: 8. CDR3 sequence (DNA): TGTGCCACCAGCGGAGGTCGGGACAGGGCCAATGAGCAGTTCTTC. As protein: CATSGGRDRANEQFF.

The chain is built from TRBV6-6 and TRBJ1-1, with 7 bases lining up with TRBD1. This CDR3 contains 15 residues. Germline trimming cut 2 bases from V and 4 bases from J; bases unmatched to any gene: 7. From germline, CDR1 is MNHNY and CDR2 SVGAGI (reference sequence). The CDR3 DNA sequence: TGTGCCAGCAGTTACCCGACAGGGTCGGGCACTGAAGCTTTCTTT. Encoded protein: CASSYPTGSGTEAFF.

This chain connects TRBV5-1 to TRBJ1-4, with TRBD1 matching over 11 bases. This CDR3 is built from 15 residues. The J segment lost 8 bases and the V segment lost 2 bases, leaving 5 bases of the junction unmatched. Germline-derived CDR1 and CDR2 are SGHRS and YFSETQ. The CDR3 DNA sequence: TGCGCCAGCAGCTTAAGGACAGGGGGCGAGGAAAAACTGTTTTTT. It codes for CASSLRTGGEEKLFF.

Notes on this clone: One end of the junction is discordant with germline, which a read error may explain. The chain links TRBV6-1 to TRBJ1-4; perhaps TRBD1 as D (5 bases). The CDR3 extends over 15 amino acids. In germline, CDR1 is MNHNS, CDR2 SASEGT. The CDR3 region is CASSRSGAANEKLFF. DNA for the CDR3: TGTGCCAGCAGCCGAAGCGGGGCTGCTAACGAAAAACTGTTTTTT.

This clone has more than one count but fewer than ten. This sequence joins TRBV9 and TRBJ2-5; weak D call: TRBD2 (5 bases). V was pared by 2 bases and J by 5 bases, with 16 bases between. CDR1 and CDR2 (germline): SGDLS, YYNGEE. The CDR3 covers 15 residues. The CDR3, as DNA: TGTGCCAGCAGCGTCTTCCCCTCACCGGGGGAGACCCAGTACTTC. Translation: CASSVFPSPGETQYF. The full variable domain, in which reference TRBV9 and TRBJ2-5 provide the parts outside the CDR3, is DSGVTQTPKHLITATGQRVTLRCSPRSGDLSVYWYQQSLDQGLQFLIQYYNGEERAKGNILERFSAQQFPDLHSELNLSSLELGDSALYFCASSVFPSPGETQYFGPGTRLLVL.

This chain links TRBV6-1 with TRBJ1-1; TRBD1 matches at 7 bases. This CDR3 has 13 amino acids. Germline trimming cut 5 bases from V and 6 bases from J; bases unmatched to any gene: 6. CDR1 and CDR2 (germline): MNHNS, SASEGT. The CDR3: CASSLQGWAEAFF. DNA of the CDR3: TGTGCCAGCAGTTTACAGGGGTGGGCTGAAGCTTTCTTT.

The chain couples TRBV5-1 to TRBJ1-2; the match to TRBD1 covers 10 bases. The CDR3 contains 12 residues. The J segment lost 14 bases and the V segment lost 4 bases, leaving 8 bases of the junction unmatched. From germline, CDR1 is SGHRS and CDR2 YFSETQ. This CDR3 reads CASSPGTGEGTF. In DNA, the CDR3 is TGCGCCAGCAGCCCCGGGACAGGGGAGGGAACCTTC.

The chain is built from TRBV5-4 and TRBJ2-2, with 7 nucleotides matching TRBD2. Trimming took 0 bases from V and 2 from J; bases not matched to a gene: 7. Per the germline V gene, CDR1 is SGHNT and CDR2 is YYREEE (reference sequence). CDR3 length: 17 amino acids. DNA of the CDR3: TGTGCCAGCAGCTTGGGCGGTCGAGCGGGAAACACCGGGGAGCTGTTTTTT. The encoded protein is CASSLGGRAGNTGELFF.

The chain links TRBV5-6 to TRBJ1-1; 7 bases align to TRBD1. Germline CDR1 reads SGHDT; CDR2 reads YYEEEE. This CDR3 contains 15 residues. The junction had 6 bases not matched to a gene; V was cut back by 3 bases and J by 1 base. Here the CDR3 DNA reads TGTGCCAGCAGCTGGCTGGACAGGCGGAACACTGAAGCTTTCTTT. Translation: CASSWLDRRNTEAFF.

The rearrangement joins TRBV5-4 to TRBJ2-7; 9 positions agree with TRBD2. CDR3 length equals 15 residues. Germline trimming cut 4 bases from V and 2 bases from J; bases unmatched to any gene: 7. Germline-derived CDR1 and CDR2 are SGHNT and YYREEE (reference sequence). The CDR3 sequence: CASSPQAGGAYEQYF. The CDR3 coding sequence is TGTGCCAGCAGCCCACAGGCGGGGGGGGCCTACGAGCAGTACTTC.

This sequence joins TRBV5-4 and TRBJ1-1; 9 bases are a match to TRBD1. Germline V gene data show CDR1 as SGHNT and CDR2 as YYREEE (reference sequence). J was trimmed by 7 bases and V by 4 bases; bases with no gene match: 8. The CDR3 runs to 14 residues. In DNA, the CDR3 is TGTGCCAGCAGCAAGGGACAGGGAGGCATTGAAGCTTTCTTT. As protein: CASSKGQGGIEAFF.